This T cell receptor (beta chain) was sequenced during a study of blood T cell repertoires in COVID-19. About the research overall: Samples of COVID-19 (acute and convalescent) were obtained from the United States, Italy and Spain. PBMCs, B-cell-depleted T cells, or T cells were the source of the cDNA or gDNA that made up the material.

The CDR3 has 13 amino acids. Deletions cut 0 bases from V and 5 bases from J, with 8 bases between. Germline CDR1 reads SGHRS; CDR2 reads YFSETQ. A word on this clone: At the DNA level, this CDR3 is encoded by other sequences in the same sample as well.

Per the study methods: By means of reference gene primer amplification, nucleated cell counts were estimated. Data came from immunoSEQ multiplex PCR; TCRdb stores just in-frame clones and leaves some out. V, J and clone size are taken as reported in that table, and D and trimming were inferred from the DNA itself. The data contain 250,000 to 350,000 clones, about 82% of them singletons. Sequenced material: peripheral blood. The chain combines TRBV5-1 with TRBJ1-2; D remains unclear. The receptor was isolated from a woman aged 50 to 60 with active or convalescent COVID-19. For the CDR3, the DNA is TGCGCCAGCAGCTTGGGGAGATTATATGGCTACACCTTC. It yields the protein CASSLGRLYGYTF. Using reference TRBV5-1 and TRBJ1-2 for the parts outside the CDR3, the full variable domain is KAGVTQTPRYLIKTRGQQVTLSCSPISGHRSVSWYQQTPGQGLQFLFEYFSETQRNKGNFPGRFSGRQFSNSRSEMNVSTLELGDSALYLCASSLGRLYGYTFGSGTRLTVV.